This TCR beta chain was retrieved from a study of tumor-infiltrating lymphocytes in primary liver carcinoma. Study details: The cohort included men and women aged 30 to 69 years.

CDR1 and CDR2 (germline): MNHEY, SVGAGI. The CDR3 loop spans 16 amino acids. RNA and DNA were co-extracted from about 19-30 mg of unsorted bulk tissue. Every single tumor sample held over 85% viable tumor cells. A few counts support this clonotype. The junction departs from the called germline gene at one end, perhaps through a read error. From around 500 ng of total RNA, TCR beta-specific cDNA was reverse-transcribed using a constant-region primer. ARM-PCR, slightly modified, supplied the TCR beta libraries through three nested multiplex PCR rounds. A C-beta reverse primer and TRBV1-TRBV30 forward primers served in each of the first two PCR rounds, at 9 to 10 cycles apiece. TCRdb reprocessed the multiplex PCR reads with MiXCR, giving one entry per CDR3 protein. The sample consists of about 54,000 distinct CDR3 sequences, roughly 77% of them appearing once.

V and J are TRBV6-5 and TRBJ2-2, with 7 nucleotides matching TRBD1. Sequences were obtained from liver tumor tissue from sampling region 2. Subset of the sample: tumor region T2, inferior pole. This TCR derives from a man aged 35-49 years with primary liver carcinoma and hepatitis B virus infection. The CDR3 bases are TGTACCAGCAGTTACTCGACAGGGTTTCCTACCTGGGAGCTGTTTTTT. It codes for CTSSYSTGFPTWELFF.